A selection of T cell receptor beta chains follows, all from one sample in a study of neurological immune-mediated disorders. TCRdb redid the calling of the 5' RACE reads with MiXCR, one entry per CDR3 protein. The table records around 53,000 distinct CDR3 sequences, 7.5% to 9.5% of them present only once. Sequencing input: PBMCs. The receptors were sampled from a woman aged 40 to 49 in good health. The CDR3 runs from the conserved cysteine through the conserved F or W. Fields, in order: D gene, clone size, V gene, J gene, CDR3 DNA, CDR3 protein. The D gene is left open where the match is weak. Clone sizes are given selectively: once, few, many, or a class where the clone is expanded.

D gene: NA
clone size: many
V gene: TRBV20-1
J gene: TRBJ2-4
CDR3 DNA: TGCAGTGCTAGAGCCTCAGGAGGGGATGGCATTCAGTACTTC
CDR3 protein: CSARASGGDGIQYF

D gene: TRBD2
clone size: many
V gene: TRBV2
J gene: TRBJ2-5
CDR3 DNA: TGTGCCAGCACCGGCGGGGGGGGCAGTCAAGAGACCCAGTACTTC
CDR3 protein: CASTGGGGSQETQYF

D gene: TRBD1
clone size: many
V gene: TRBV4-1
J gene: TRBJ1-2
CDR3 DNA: TGCGCCAGCAGCCAGAAACACGACAGGGAACTCAACTATGGCTACACCTTC
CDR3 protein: CASSQKHDRELNYGYTF

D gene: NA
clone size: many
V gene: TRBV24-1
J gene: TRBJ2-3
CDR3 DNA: TGTGCCACCAGTACTCTCCACAGGGGGGGACCAGATACGCAGTATTTT
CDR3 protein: CATSTLHRGGPDTQYF

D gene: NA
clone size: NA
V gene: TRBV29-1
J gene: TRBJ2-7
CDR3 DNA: TGCAGCATTAGGATTCACGAGCAGTACTTC
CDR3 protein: CSIRIHEQYF

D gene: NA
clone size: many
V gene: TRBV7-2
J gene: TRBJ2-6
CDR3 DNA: TGTGCCGCCCCGAAGGGGCGGGGTAGCTCTGGGGCCAACGTCCTGACTTTC
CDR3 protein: CAAPKGRGSSGANVLTF

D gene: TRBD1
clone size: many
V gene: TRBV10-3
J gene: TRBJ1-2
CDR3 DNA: TGTGCCATCCGACAGGGCACTAACTATGGCTACACCTTC
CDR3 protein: CAIRQGTNYGYTF

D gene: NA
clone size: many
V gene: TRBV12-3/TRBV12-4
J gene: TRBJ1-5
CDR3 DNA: TGTGCCAGCAGAGATAATAGCAATCAGCCCCAGCATTTT
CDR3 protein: CASRDNSNQPQHF

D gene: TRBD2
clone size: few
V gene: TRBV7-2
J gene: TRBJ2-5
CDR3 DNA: TGTGCCAGCAGCTCGATCCTGGGGACTAGCGGGTTACAAGAGACCCAGTACTTC
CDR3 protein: CASSSILGTSGLQETQYF

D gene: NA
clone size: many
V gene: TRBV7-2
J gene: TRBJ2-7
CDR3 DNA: TGTGCCAGCAGCTTAATCAGTGGGGGCGCGGGGTCCGAGCAGTACTTC
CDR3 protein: CASSLISGGAGSEQYF